Listed below are T cell receptor beta chains from one sample, sequenced in a study of regulatory T cells in long-lasting Graves disease. TCRdb independently ran MiXCR on the multiplex PCR reads; one entry per CDR3 protein. This repertoire shows around 400,000 distinct CDR3 sequences, 15% found once; its top ten account for over 7.5%. The sample also formed part of further work on T cells in Graves' hyperthyroidism and ophthalmopathy.

The specimen comprised peripheral blood mononuclear cells (PBMCs), sampled at new diagnosis, from a patient treated with antithyroid drugs. Receptor source: a woman aged 40 to 49 with Graves disease. CDR3s include the opening cysteine and the closing phenylalanine or tryptophan. The D gene is left open where the match is weak. Some rows mark clone size as missing; the rest say once, few, many or name a class of expanded clone.

d_gene | j_gene | v_gene | abundance | CDR3aa | CDR3nt
- | TRBJ2-7 | TRBV2 | many | CASSEGTAYEQYF | TGTGCCAGCAGTGAAGGGACCGCCTACGAGCAGTACTTC
- | TRBJ1-2 | TRBV2 | many | CASSEAYGYTF | TGTGCCAGCAGTGAGGCCTATGGCTACACCTTC
- | TRBJ2-1 | TRBV29-1 | - | CSVSSYNEQFF | TGCAGCGTCTCCAGCTACAATGAGCAGTTCTTC
TRBD1 | TRBJ1-2 | TRBV2 | - | CASSYRRGQGIYYGYTF | TGTGCCAGCAGTTACCGGAGGGGACAGGGGATTTACTATGGCTACACCTTC
TRBD2 | TRBJ2-5 | TRBV28 | few | CASSLVAGGVLETQYF | TGTGCCAGCAGTTTAGTAGCGGGAGGGGTATTGGAGACCCAGTACTTC
TRBD1 | TRBJ1-4 | TRBV3-1 | few | CASSQGGQTANEKLFF | TGTGCCAGCAGCCAAGGGGGACAGACAGCTAATGAAAAACTGTTTTTT
- | TRBJ2-3 | TRBV2 | - | CASFPTGQAGDTQYF | TGTGCCAGCTTTCCAACGGGGCAGGCGGGGGATACGCAGTATTTT
TRBD2 | TRBJ2-1 | TRBV30 | many | CAWSVPGGPYNEQFF | TGTGCCTGGAGTGTACCGGGAGGACCCTACAATGAGCAGTTCTTC
TRBD1 | TRBJ2-7 | TRBV28 | - | CASRKQGAPYEQYF | TGTGCCAGCCGAAAACAGGGGGCCCCCTACGAGCAGTACTTC
TRBD1 | TRBJ1-3 | TRBV28 | many | CASSLSHPGQGNTIYF | TGTGCCAGCAGTTTATCCCATCCGGGACAGGGAAACACCATATATTTT
TRBD2 | TRBJ2-1 | TRBV25-1 | few | CASSEWGGVNEQFF | TGTGCCAGCAGTGAATGGGGGGGGGTAAATGAGCAGTTCTTC
TRBD2 | TRBJ2-1 | TRBV20-1 | few | CSASSGSSSYNEQFF | TGCAGTGCTTCTAGCGGGAGTAGCTCCTACAATGAGCAGTTCTTC
- | TRBJ1-2 | TRBV27 | many | CASRPGGPNYGYTF | TGTGCCAGCAGACCCGGAGGGCCCAACTATGGCTACACCTTC
TRBD2 | TRBJ2-7 | TRBV2 | many | CASIRSSGSHEQYF | TGTGCCAGCATTAGGTCTAGCGGGAGTCATGAGCAGTACTTC
TRBD2 | TRBJ2-1 | TRBV28 | many | CASSFASGTFSEQFF | TGTGCCAGCAGTTTTGCTAGCGGGACGTTTAGTGAGCAGTTCTTC
TRBD1 | TRBJ2-7 | TRBV6-1 | many | CASTESPWDSTYEQYF | TGTGCCAGCACCGAATCCCCCTGGGACAGTACCTACGAGCAGTACTTC
- | TRBJ2-2 | TRBV9 | - | CASSVGVRGTNTGELFF | TGTGCCAGCAGCGTAGGCGTTCGGGGAACGAACACCGGGGAGCTGTTTTTT
- | TRBJ1-1 | TRBV5-1 | many | CASSLAVGTEAFF | TGTGCCAGCAGTTTAGCGGTGGGGACTGAAGCTTTCTTT
- | TRBJ1-2 | TRBV6-5 | many | CASSYQTGVEGYTF | TGTGCCAGCAGTTACCAAACAGGAGTAGAGGGCTACACCTTC
- | TRBJ2-1 | TRBV11-3 | many | CASRGRETHNEQFF | TGTGCCAGCAGAGGCCGGGAGACCCACAATGAGCAGTTCTTC
- | TRBJ2-7 | TRBV29-1 | - | CSVGYSVSYEQYF | TGCAGCGTTGGGTACAGTGTCTCCTACGAGCAGTACTTC
- | TRBJ2-2 | TRBV7-6 | few | CASSLVPGKSGELFF | TGTGCCAGCAGCTTAGTTCCCGGGAAGTCCGGGGAGCTGTTTTTT
- | TRBJ1-1 | TRBV20-1 | many | CSAITGSNTEAFF | TGCAGTGCTATCACAGGCTCGAACACTGAAGCTTTCTTT
- | TRBJ2-3 | TRBV28 | - | CASSLTGTDMQYF | TGTGCCAGCAGTTTAACTGGCACAGATATGCAGTATTTT
- | TRBJ2-7 | TRBV5-5 | few | CASSLRVFAPHAYEQYF | TGTGCCAGCAGCTTAAGGGTCTTTGCTCCCCATGCATACGAGCAGTACTTC
TRBD1 | TRBJ1-4 | TRBV28 | many | CASSLSGQGEDEKLFF | TGTGCCAGCAGTTTATCTGGACAGGGAGAGGATGAAAAACTGTTTTTT
- | TRBJ2-1 | TRBV3-1 | many | CASGSRDRNEQFF | TGTGCCAGCGGATCGCGGGATAGGAATGAGCAGTTCTTC
- | TRBJ1-1 | TRBV18 | many | CASSPLPYTEAFF | TGTGCCAGCTCACCACTCCCCTACACTGAAGCTTTCTTT
- | TRBJ1-5 | TRBV12-3/TRBV12-4 | - | CASSLDTRNQPQHF | TGTGCCAGCAGTTTGGACACTCGGAATCAGCCCCAGCATTTT
- | TRBJ2-4 | TRBV2 | many | CASSPPRPHIAKNIQYF | TGTGCCAGCAGCCCTCCCAGGCCACATATAGCCAAAAACATTCAGTACTTC
- | TRBJ2-1 | TRBV24-1 | - | CATSDPTEGDSSYNEQFF | TGTGCCACCAGTGACCCCACCGAGGGGGATAGCTCCTACAATGAGCAGTTCTTC
- | TRBJ2-7 | TRBV19 | many | CASSLTPNYEQYF | TGTGCCAGTAGTCTGACACCCAATTACGAGCAGTACTTC
- | TRBJ1-1 | TRBV2 | few | CASSRDPGFGAFF | TGTGCCAGCAGTAGGGACCCGGGCTTTGGGGCTTTCTTT
- | TRBJ2-1 | TRBV28 | many | CASTYLSSYNEQFF | TGTGCCAGCACCTATCTGAGCTCCTACAATGAGCAGTTCTTC
TRBD1 | TRBJ1-3 | TRBV6-1 | - | CASRSGGGSGNTIYF | TGTGCCAGCAGGTCAGGGGGCGGCTCTGGAAACACCATATATTTT
- | TRBJ2-3 | TRBV7-3 | many | CASSPLSQGDTQYF | TGTGCCAGCAGCCCCTTATCTCAGGGAGATACGCAGTATTTT
- | TRBJ1-1 | TRBV4-3 | few | CASRHVSDLNTEAFF | TGCGCCAGCAGACATGTCTCCGATTTGAACACTGAAGCTTTCTTT
TRBD2 | TRBJ2-1 | TRBV9 | many | CASSPRTSGRVDEQFF | TGTGCCAGCAGCCCCCGGACTAGCGGAAGGGTTGATGAGCAGTTCTTC
- | TRBJ1-6 | TRBV20-1 | many | CSAQEPNSPLHF | TGCAGTGCCCAGGAGCCCAATTCACCCCTCCACTTT
- | TRBJ2-2 | TRBV19 | many | CASKIDRAYGELFF | TGTGCCAGTAAAATAGATAGGGCGTACGGGGAGCTGTTTTTT
- | TRBJ2-1 | TRBV7-9 | many | CASSHGLTEQFF | TGTGCCAGCAGTCACGGGCTAACTGAGCAGTTCTTC
- | TRBJ2-7 | TRBV27 | many | CASKPAGRTGHEQYF | TGTGCCAGCAAACCAGCCGGGCGGACTGGGCACGAGCAGTACTTC
TRBD1 | TRBJ1-2 | TRBV9 | few | CASSVEGQSIGDGYTF | TGTGCCAGCAGCGTAGAGGGACAGAGCATAGGAGATGGCTACACCTTC
- | TRBJ1-2 | TRBV2 | many | CASRRATEGYTF | TGTGCCAGCAGAAGAGCCACCGAAGGCTACACCTTC
- | TRBJ2-5 | TRBV6-2/TRBV6-3 | many | CASSTLETQYF | TGTGCCAGCAGTACCTTGGAGACCCAGTACTTC
TRBD2 | TRBJ2-1 | TRBV12-3/TRBV12-4 | few | CASSLSEAGIHNEQFF | TGTGCCAGCAGTTTAAGTGAAGCGGGAATTCACAATGAGCAGTTCTTC
TRBD2 | TRBJ2-3 | TRBV28 | many | CASSFLAGADTQYF | TGTGCCAGCAGTTTCCTAGCGGGGGCAGATACGCAGTATTTT
- | TRBJ1-5 | TRBV12-3/TRBV12-4 | - | CASSLEAFDQPQHF | TGTGCCAGCAGTTTGGAAGCCTTCGATCAGCCCCAGCATTTT
- | TRBJ2-3 | TRBV20-1 | - | CSAYDSGKSTDTQYF | TGCAGTGCTTATGATAGCGGAAAAAGCACAGATACGCAGTATTTT
- | TRBJ2-7 | TRBV12-3/TRBV12-4 | many | CASTLWRGASYEQYF | TGTGCCAGTACCTTGTGGCGGGGCGCCTCCTACGAGCAGTACTTC
- | TRBJ1-4 | TRBV6-1 | many | CASSDGREREKLFF | TGTGCCAGCAGTGATGGCAGGGAGAGAGAAAAACTGTTTTTT
- | TRBJ2-5 | TRBV28 | many | CASSLDGSRETQYF | TGTGCCAGCAGTTTAGATGGGAGCCGAGAGACCCAGTACTTC